The sequence of this TCR beta chain was determined in a study of blood T cells in healthy people across ages. About this clonotype: What it recognizes is unknown.

The second PCR ran about 6 to 12 cycles with a sample-barcoded 5' primer and J-beta primers. TCRdb called the 5' RACE reads again in MiXCR, with one record for every CDR3 protein. The sample has about 640,000 distinct CDR3 sequences, about 53% seen once. Study conclusions and caveats: Donor CMV infection status was unknown, possibly confounding age-related changes in expanded clonotypes.

The junction had 18 bases not matched to a gene; V was cut back by 4 bases and J by 7 bases. The V gene's germline CDR1 is SGDLS and CDR2 YYNGEE. The length of the CDR3 is 18 residues. The receptor was derived from a man in his 60s in good health. The chain links TRBV9 to TRBJ2-1; 9 bases match TRBD1. Sequencing was done on a sample of blood. The CDR3 reads CASSPRPLRDRVGNEQFF. The DNA of the CDR3 is TGTGCCAGCAGCCCACGCCCCCTCCGGGACAGGGTTGGGAATGAGCAGTTCTTC. Supplemented by reference TRBV9 and TRBJ2-1, the full variable domain reads DSGVTQTPKHLITATGQRVTLRCSPRSGDLSVYWYQQSLDQGLQFLIQYYNGEERAKGNILERFSAQQFPDLHSELNLSSLELGDSALYFCASSPRPLRDRVGNEQFFGPGTRLTVL.